A selection of T cell receptor beta chains follows, all from one sample in a study of T-cell memory formation after mild COVID-19. Each CDR3 protein is one row after TCRdb ran MiXCR on the 5' RACE reads. The table shows about 350,000 distinct CDR3 sequences, with approximately 14% occurring only once. The sample comprised PBMCs or a T cell subset sorted from them (not recorded which). These receptors were obtained from a man aged 18 to 29 who had mild COVID-19 (a few samples of this study predate the infection). Cell type and time point are not known. The conserved cysteine and the conserved F or W are not part of the CDR3 here.

j_call,v_call,cdr3_aa
TRBJ2-2,TRBV12-3/TRBV12-4,ASRRDRGITGELF
TRBJ1-5,TRBV21-1,ASIGAEGVQH
TRBJ1-5,TRBV6-2/TRBV6-3,ASTGIEGNQPQH
TRBJ2-6,TRBV10-3,AIKERTGNSGANVLT
TRBJ1-2,TRBV29-1,SAGQGPNYGYT
TRBJ2-5,TRBV20-1,SAGSPGTSGGAPETQY
TRBJ2-2,TRBV5-6,ASSLAVAGELF
TRBJ2-3,TRBV3-1,ASRGRYTDTQY
TRBJ1-4,TRBV12-3/TRBV12-4,ASGTGYGGKLF
TRBJ1-1,TRBV29-1,SVHEGARTEAF
TRBJ1-5,TRBV18,ASSPDHNQPQH
TRBJ1-6,TRBV4-2,ASGGPAANSPLH
TRBJ2-3,TRBV5-1,ASRRGGITDTQY
TRBJ1-2,TRBV6-2/TRBV6-3,ASEKFSGYGYT
TRBJ2-7,TRBV11-2,ASSLELAGGFYEQY
TRBJ2-1,TRBV20-1,SARLAGVSYNEQF
TRBJ2-1,TRBV20-1,SAGGLAGNEQF
TRBJ2-5,TRBV20-1,SAPGPTLETQY
TRBJ2-1,TRBV21-1,AKGAGTIYNEQF
TRBJ1-1,TRBV29-1,SVEIGNTEAF
TRBJ2-1,TRBV5-5,ASSLAPGYYNEQF
TRBJ2-5,TRBV24-1,ATSDMPGQGVETQY
TRBJ2-3,TRBV4-2,ASSQGTQGFTDTQY
TRBJ2-7,TRBV6-5,ASSYRGQGTYEQY
TRBJ2-5,TRBV18,ASSPFGQGQETQY
TRBJ1-2,TRBV4-1,ASSLPGGDWYGYT
TRBJ2-3,TRBV20-1,SAVGGGANTQY
TRBJ2-3,TRBV3-1,ASSQDSGSRSTDTQY
TRBJ1-2,TRBV6-5,ASSYSGLTGGYT
TRBJ2-3,TRBV5-1,ASSLSLAIKTQY
TRBJ2-5,TRBV18,ASSPQGGIQY
TRBJ2-2,TRBV11-2,ASSSWTSGGANTGELF
TRBJ1-1,TRBV4-2,ASSQFPTEAF
TRBJ1-2,TRBV15,ATSRGPGGGYT
TRBJ1-6,TRBV5-5,ASGSRDAGSSYNSPLH
TRBJ2-4,TRBV2,ASSETAIGLAKNIQY
TRBJ2-1,TRBV7-2,ASSPTTGFNEQF
TRBJ2-1,TRBV20-1,SARPASGDSYNEQF
TRBJ2-1,TRBV9,ASSGRTSGGRNEQF
TRBJ2-3,TRBV5-1,ASSSLLSGGRTHTQY
TRBJ2-2,TRBV9,ASSRYTGELF
TRBJ1-5,TRBV7-9,ASSSQGVQPQH
TRBJ2-1,TRBV20-1,SAVPGLGPYNEQF
TRBJ2-1,TRBV20-1,SAIVRGSYNEQF
TRBJ1-3,TRBV29-1,SVIRTGSGNTIY
TRBJ1-1,TRBV20-1,SALKQGGTEAF
TRBJ2-7,TRBV2,ASRDRAHEQY
TRBJ1-1,TRBV12-3/TRBV12-4,ASSFGDGNRVEAF